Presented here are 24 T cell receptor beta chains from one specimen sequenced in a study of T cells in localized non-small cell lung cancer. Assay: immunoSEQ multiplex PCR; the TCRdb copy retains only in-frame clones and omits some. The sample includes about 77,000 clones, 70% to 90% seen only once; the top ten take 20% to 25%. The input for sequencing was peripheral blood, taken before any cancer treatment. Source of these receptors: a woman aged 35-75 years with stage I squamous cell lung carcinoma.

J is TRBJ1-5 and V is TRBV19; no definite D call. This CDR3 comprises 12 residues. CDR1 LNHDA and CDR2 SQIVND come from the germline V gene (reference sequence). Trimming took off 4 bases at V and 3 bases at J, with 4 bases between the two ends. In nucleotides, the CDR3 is TGTGCCAGTAGTACCTACAATCAGCCCCAGCATTTT. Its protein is CASSTYNQPQHF.

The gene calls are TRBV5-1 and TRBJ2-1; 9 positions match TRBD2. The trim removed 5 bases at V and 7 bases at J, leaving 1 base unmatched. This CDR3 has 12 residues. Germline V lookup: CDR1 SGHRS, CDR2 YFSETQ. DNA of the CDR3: TGCGCCAGCAGGACTAGCGGTAATGAGCAGTTCTTC. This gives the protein CASRTSGNEQFF.

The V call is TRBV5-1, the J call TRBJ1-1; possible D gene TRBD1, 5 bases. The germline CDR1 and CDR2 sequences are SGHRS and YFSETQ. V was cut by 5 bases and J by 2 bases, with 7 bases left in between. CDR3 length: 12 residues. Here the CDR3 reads CASRQGNTEAFF. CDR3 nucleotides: TGCGCCAGCAGGCAGGGAAACACTGAAGCTTTCTTT.

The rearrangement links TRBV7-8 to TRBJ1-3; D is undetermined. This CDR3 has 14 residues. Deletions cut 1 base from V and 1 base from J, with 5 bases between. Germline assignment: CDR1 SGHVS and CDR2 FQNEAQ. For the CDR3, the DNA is TGTGCCAGCAGCTTAGGGAAATCTGGAAACACCATATATTTT. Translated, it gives CASSLGKSGNTIYF.

In DNA, the CDR3 is TGTGCCAGCTACCGGGGACCGATGAACACTGAAGCTTTCTTT. This gives the protein CASYRGPMNTEAFF. The chain recombines TRBV6-5 with TRBJ1-1; possibly TRBD1 for D (5 bases). The CDR3 totals 14 residues. CDR1 is MNHEY and CDR2 is SVGAGI in the germline V gene. V was clipped by 8 bases and J by 0 bases, with 13 bases between them.

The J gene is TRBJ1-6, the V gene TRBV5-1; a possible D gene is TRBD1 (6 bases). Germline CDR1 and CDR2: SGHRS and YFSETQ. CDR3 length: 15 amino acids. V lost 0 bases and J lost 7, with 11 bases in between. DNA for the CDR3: TGCGCCAGCAGCTTGGGGGGAGGGGGGAATTCACCCCTCCACTTT. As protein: CASSLGGGGNSPLHF. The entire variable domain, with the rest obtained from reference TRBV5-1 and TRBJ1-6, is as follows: KAGVTQTPRYLIKTRGQQVTLSCSPISGHRSVSWYQQTPGQGLQFLFEYFSETQRNKGNFPGRFSGRQFSNSRSEMNVSTLELGDSALYLCASSLGGGGNSPLHFGNGTRLTVT.

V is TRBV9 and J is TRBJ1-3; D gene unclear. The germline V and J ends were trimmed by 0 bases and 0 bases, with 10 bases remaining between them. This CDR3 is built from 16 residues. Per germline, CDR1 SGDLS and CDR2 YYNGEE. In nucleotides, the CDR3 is TGTGCCAGCAGCGTAGGGTCCTTATTCTCTGGAAACACCATATATTTT. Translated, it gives CASSVGSLFSGNTIYF.

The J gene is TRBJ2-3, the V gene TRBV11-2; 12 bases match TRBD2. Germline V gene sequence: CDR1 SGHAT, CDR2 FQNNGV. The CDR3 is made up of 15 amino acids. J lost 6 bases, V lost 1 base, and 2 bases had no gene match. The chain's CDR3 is CASSLALAGGDTQYF. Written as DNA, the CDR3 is TGTGCCAGCAGCTTAGCGCTAGCGGGGGGGGATACGCAGTATTTT.

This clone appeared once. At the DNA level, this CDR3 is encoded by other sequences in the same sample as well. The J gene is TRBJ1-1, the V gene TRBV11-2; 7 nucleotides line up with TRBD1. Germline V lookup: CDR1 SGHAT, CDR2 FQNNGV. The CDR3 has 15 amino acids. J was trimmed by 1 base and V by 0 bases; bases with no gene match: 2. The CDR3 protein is CASSLEPGGNTEAFF. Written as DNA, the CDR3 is TGTGCCAGCAGCTTAGAACCAGGGGGGAACACTGAAGCTTTCTTT.

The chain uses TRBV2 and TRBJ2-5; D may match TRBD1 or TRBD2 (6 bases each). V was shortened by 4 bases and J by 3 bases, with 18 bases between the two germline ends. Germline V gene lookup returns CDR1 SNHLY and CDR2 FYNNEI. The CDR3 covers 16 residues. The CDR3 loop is CASSAFPGGGEETQYF. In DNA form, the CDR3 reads TGTGCCAGCAGTGCTTTCCCTGGGGGCGGGGAAGAGACCCAGTACTTC. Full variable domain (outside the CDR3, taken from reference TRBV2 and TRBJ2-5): EPEVTQTPSHQVTQMGQEVILRCVPISNHLYFYWYRQILGQKVEFLVSFYNNEISEKSEIFDDQFSVERPDGSNFTLKIRSTKLEDSAMYFCASSAFPGGGEETQYFGPGTRLLVL.

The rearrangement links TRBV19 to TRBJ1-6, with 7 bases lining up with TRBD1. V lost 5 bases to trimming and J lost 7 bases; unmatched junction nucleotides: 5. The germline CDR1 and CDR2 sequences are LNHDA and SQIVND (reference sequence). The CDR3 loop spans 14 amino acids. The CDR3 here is CASSPQGRNSPLHF. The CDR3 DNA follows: TGTGCCAGTAGTCCACAGGGGAGGAATTCACCCCTCCACTTT.

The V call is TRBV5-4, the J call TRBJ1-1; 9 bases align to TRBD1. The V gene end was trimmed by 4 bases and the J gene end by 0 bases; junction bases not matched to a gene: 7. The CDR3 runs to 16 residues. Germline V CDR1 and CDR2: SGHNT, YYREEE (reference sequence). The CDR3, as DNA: TGTGCCAGCAGCCCGGGACAGGGTAGAATGAACACTGAAGCTTTCTTT. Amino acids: CASSPGQGRMNTEAFF.

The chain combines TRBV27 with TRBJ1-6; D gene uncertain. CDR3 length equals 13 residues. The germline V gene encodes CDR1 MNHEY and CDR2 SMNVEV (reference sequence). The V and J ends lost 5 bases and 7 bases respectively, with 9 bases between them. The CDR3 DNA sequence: TGTGCCAGCAGTCTCCGAGAGAATTCACCCCTCCACTTT. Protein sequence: CASSLRENSPLHF.

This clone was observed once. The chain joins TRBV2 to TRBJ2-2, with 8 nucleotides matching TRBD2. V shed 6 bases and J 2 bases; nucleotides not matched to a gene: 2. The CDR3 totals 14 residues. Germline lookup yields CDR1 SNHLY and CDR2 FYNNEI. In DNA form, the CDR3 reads TGTGCCAGCAGACTAGCGGATAACACCGGGGAGCTGTTTTTT. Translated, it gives CASRLADNTGELFF.

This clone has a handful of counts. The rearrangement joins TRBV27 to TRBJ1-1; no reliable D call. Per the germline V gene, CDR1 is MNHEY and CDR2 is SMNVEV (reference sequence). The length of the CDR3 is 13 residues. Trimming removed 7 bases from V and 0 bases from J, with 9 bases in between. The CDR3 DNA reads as TGTGCCAGCAAGGTGAACTTGAACACTGAAGCTTTCTTT. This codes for CASKVNLNTEAFF.

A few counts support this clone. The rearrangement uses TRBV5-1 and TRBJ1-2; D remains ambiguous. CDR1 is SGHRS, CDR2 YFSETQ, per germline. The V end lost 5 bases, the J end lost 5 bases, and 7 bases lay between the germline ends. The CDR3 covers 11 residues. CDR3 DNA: TGCGCCAGCAGGAGTCGTTATGGCTACACCTTC. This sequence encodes CASRSRYGYTF.

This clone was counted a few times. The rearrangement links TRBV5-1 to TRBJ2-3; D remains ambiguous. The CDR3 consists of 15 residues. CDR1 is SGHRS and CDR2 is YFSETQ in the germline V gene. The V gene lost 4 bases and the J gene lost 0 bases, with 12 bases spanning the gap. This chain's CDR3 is CASSIRLASTDTQYF. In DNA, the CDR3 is TGCGCCAGCAGCATCCGACTGGCTAGCACAGATACGCAGTATTTT.

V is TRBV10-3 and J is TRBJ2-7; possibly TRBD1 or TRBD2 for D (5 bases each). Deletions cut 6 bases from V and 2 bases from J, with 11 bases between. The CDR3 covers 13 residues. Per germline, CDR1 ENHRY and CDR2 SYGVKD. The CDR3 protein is CAIRRDGPYEQYF. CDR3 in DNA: TGTGCCATCAGACGGGACGGACCCTACGAGCAGTACTTC.

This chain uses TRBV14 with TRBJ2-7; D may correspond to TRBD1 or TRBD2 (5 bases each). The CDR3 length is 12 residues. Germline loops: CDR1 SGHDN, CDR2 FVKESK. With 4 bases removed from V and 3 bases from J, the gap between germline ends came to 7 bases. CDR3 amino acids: CASSRDGYEQYF. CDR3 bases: TGTGCCAGCAGCCGGGACGGCTACGAGCAGTACTTC.

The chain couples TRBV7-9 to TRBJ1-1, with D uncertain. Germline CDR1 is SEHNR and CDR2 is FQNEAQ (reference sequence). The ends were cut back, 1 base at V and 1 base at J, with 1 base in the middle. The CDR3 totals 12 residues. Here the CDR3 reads CASSLENTEAFF. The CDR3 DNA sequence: TGTGCCAGCAGCTTAGAGAACACTGAAGCTTTCTTT. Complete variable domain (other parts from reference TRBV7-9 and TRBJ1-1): DTGVSQNPRHKITKRGQNVTFRCDPISEHNRLYWYRQTLGQGPEFLTYFQNEAQLEKSRLLSDRFSAERPKGSFSTLEIQRTEQGDSAMYLCASSLENTEAFFGQGTRLTVV.

The CDR3: CASAQRGEQYF. As DNA, the CDR3 is TGTGCCAGCGCACAACGGGGTGAGCAGTACTTC. The chain carries TRBV19 and TRBJ2-7; a weak D match, TRBD2 (5 bases). Per germline, CDR1 LNHDA and CDR2 SQIVND (reference sequence). The CDR3 consists of 11 residues. Trimming stripped 9 bases from V and 7 bases from J, with 13 bases between. The full variable domain, rest sourced from reference TRBV19 and TRBJ2-7, is DGGITQSPKYLFRKEGQNVTLSCEQNLNHDAMYWYRQDPGQGLRLIYYSQIVNDFQKGDIAEGYSVSREKKESFPLTVTSAQKNPTAFYLCASAQRGEQYFGPGTRLTVT.

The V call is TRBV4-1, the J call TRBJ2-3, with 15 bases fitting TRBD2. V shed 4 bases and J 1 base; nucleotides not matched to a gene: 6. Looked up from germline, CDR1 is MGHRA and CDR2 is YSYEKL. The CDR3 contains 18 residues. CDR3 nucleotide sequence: TGCGCCAGCAGCCTCGGACTAGCGGGGGGGCCGGGCACAGATACGCAGTATTTT. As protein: CASSLGLAGGPGTDTQYF.

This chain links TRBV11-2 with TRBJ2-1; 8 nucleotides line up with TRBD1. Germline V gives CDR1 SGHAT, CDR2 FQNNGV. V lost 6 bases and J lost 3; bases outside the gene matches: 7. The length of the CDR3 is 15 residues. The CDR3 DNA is TGTGCCAGCAGTCTAAACAGGGGGGACTACAATGAGCAGTTCTTC. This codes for CASSLNRGDYNEQFF.

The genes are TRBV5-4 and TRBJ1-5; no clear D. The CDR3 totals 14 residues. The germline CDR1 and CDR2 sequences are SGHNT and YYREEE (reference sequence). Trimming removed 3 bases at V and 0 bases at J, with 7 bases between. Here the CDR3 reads CASSSLDSNQPQHF. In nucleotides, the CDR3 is TGTGCCAGCAGCTCCCTGGATAGCAATCAGCCCCAGCATTTT.